This TCR beta chain was retrieved from a study of T cell responses to AZD1222 COVID-19 vaccine. Some clones are missing from TCRdb's copy, which holds only in-frame ones; the method was immunoSEQ multiplex PCR. Here the sample spans 140,000 to 150,000 clones, about 92% being singletons. Regarding the study as a whole: No repertoire was sampled before or during the peak T cell response, only after it. Baseline testing showed seropositivity in only six AZD1222 recipients. Variant regions that are unmutated are reportedly the target of nearly half of spike-specific TCRs. Possibly, clonal diversity was underestimated; donors were largely white British and included more females.

In its sample, this clone was seen a few times. Its antigen is undetermined. The germline gives CDR1 SNHLY, CDR2 FYNNEI. The trim removed 5 bases at V and 7 bases at J, leaving 5 bases unmatched. This CDR3 region has 14 residues. The genes are TRBV2 and TRBJ1-5; 10 nucleotides line up with TRBD1. The TCR sequence derives from an adult who had recovered from COVID-19. Sequencing was performed on peripheral blood, taken after recovery from COVID-19. CDR3 in DNA: TGTGCCAGCAGTTCGACAGGGGGCGGACAGCCCCAGCATTTT. Translating it yields CASSSTGGGQPQHF. Variable domain in full (rest from reference TRBV2 and TRBJ1-5): EPEVTQTPSHQVTQMGQEVILRCVPISNHLYFYWYRQILGQKVEFLVSFYNNEISEKSEIFDDQFSVERPDGSNFTLKIRSTKLEDSAMYFCASSSTGGGQPQHFGDGTRLSIL.